A single TCR beta chain is shown here with its context. The J segment lost 4 bases and the V segment lost 0 bases, leaving 10 bases of the junction unmatched. CDR3 length: 19 amino acids. The germline gives CDR1 MNHEY, CDR2 SVGEGT. The source of the sample is a study of T cells in Graves' hyperthyroidism and ophthalmopathy. From RNA transcripts, TCR beta CDR3 regions were amplified. RT-PCR in the first round (using the HTBI primer set) targeted the TCR CDR3. MiXCR was run by TCRdb on the multiplex PCR reads, yielding one entry per CDR3 protein. The top ten clones hold 20% to 30% of a sample with under 300,000 distinct CDR3 sequences, under 30% of them seen once.

The sample taken for sequencing was blood. This sequence joins TRBV6-2 or TRBV6-3 and TRBJ2-6; 9 bases fit TRBD2. The TCR comes from a man aged 40-49 years with Graves' hyperthyroidism that later progressed to Graves' ophthalmopathy. This CDR3 reads CASSYSRIAGVSGANVLTF. For the CDR3, the DNA is TGTGCCAGCAGTTACTCCAGGATAGCGGGAGTGAGCGGGGCCAACGTCCTGACTTTC.